The 16 T cell receptor beta chains in this list originate from one sample, sequenced in a study of CD8 T cells in ankylosing spondylitis. Study-wide findings and caveats: It appeared that ankylosing spondylitis blood was characterized by a TCR beta motif of about 8 highly homologous variants.

TCRdb used MiXCR to reprocess the 5' RACE reads, holding one entry per CDR3 protein. Among hundreds of thousands of distinct CDR3 sequences listed, 17% were seen once. No cognate antigen is known for these TCRs. Sequenced sample: blood, either unsorted or a sorted T cell fraction (not recorded which). All receptors derive from a male donor with ankylosing spondylitis.

This sequence joins TRBV7-9 and TRBJ2-1; D unresolved. Trimming stripped 5 bases from V and 6 bases from J, with 14 bases between. CDR3 size: 14 residues. The V gene's germline CDR1 is SEHNR and CDR2 FQNEAQ (reference sequence). Here the CDR3 DNA reads TGTGCCAGCAGCATATACAGCTTAGGCAATGAGCAGTTCTTC. Translated: CASSIYSLGNEQFF.

This clonotype was picked up a small number of times. The V and J genes are TRBV7-2 and TRBJ2-2; D gene uncertain. This CDR3 has 13 residues. The V end was cut by 1 base, the J end by 7 bases, with 7 bases between. CDR1 and CDR2 (germline): SGHTA, FQGNSA. DNA for the CDR3: TGTGCCAGCAGCTTAGGGCTGAACGGGGAGCTGTTTTTT. This gives the protein CASSLGLNGELFF. The variable domain in full, completed from reference TRBV7-2 and TRBJ2-2, reads GAGVSQSPSNKVTEKGKDVELRCDPISGHTALYWYRQSLGQGLEFLIYFQGNSAPDKSGLPSDRFSAERTGGSVSTLTIQRTQQEDSAVYLCASSLGLNGELFFGEGSRLTVL.

This clonotype turned up a few times. The chain has TRBV12-3 or TRBV12-4 and TRBJ2-1, with 10 bases identical to TRBD2. This CDR3 spans 14 amino acids. The trim removed 6 bases at V and 5 bases at J, leaving 4 bases unmatched. CDR3 coding DNA: TGTGCCAGCAGCACTAGCGGGGACAACAATGAGCAGTTCTTC. It yields the protein CASSTSGDNNEQFF.

There are a few counts of this clonotype. Germline and junction disagree at one end, which may indicate a read error. The chain is built from TRBV6-2 or TRBV6-3 and TRBJ1-5; D not resolved. CDR3 size: 12 residues. Per the germline V gene, CDR1 is MNHEY and CDR2 is SVGEGT. The DNA for the CDR3 is TGTGCCAGCACCCAACCTGGTGGAATTTCGAATTTT. Translation: CASTQPGGISNF.

This clonotype was seen repeatedly, ten times or more. The chain is built from TRBV12-3 or TRBV12-4 and TRBJ1-2; D is undetermined. The CDR3 consists of 10 residues. V lost 8 bases, J lost 8 bases, and 9 bases lay in between. The CDR3 sequence: CASGEVGYTF. The CDR3 DNA reads TGTGCCAGCGGAGAAGTGGGCTACACCTTC.

This clonotype was observed a few times. This chain uses TRBV7-9 with TRBJ1-4, with 8 bases fitting TRBD1. Germline V lookup: CDR1 SEHNR, CDR2 FQNEAQ (reference sequence). With 3 bases clipped from V and 5 bases from J, the junction kept 8 bases outside the gene matches. This CDR3 comprises 16 residues. The CDR3 nucleotides are TGTGCCAGCAGCTTTGACAGGGGCGCTACCAATGAAAAACTGTTTTTT. This encodes CASSFDRGATNEKLFF. The full variable domain, with the rest looked up from reference TRBV7-9 and TRBJ1-4, is DTGVSQNPRHKITKRGQNVTFRCDPISEHNRLYWYRQTLGQGPEFLTYFQNEAQLEKSRLLSDRFSAERPKGSFSTLEIQRTEQGDSAMYLCASSFDRGATNEKLFFGSGTQLSVL.

This clonotype was counted between two and nine times. This may come from a read error, since a much larger clone is one base off. The chain uses TRBV20-1 and TRBJ1-2, with a weak D call TRBD1 (5 bases). CDR3 length: 12 amino acids. CDR1 and CDR2 from the germline V gene are DFQATT and SNEGSKA (reference sequence). CDR3 bases: TGCAGTGCTCCCCCCGGGGCCTATGGCTACCCCTTC. Protein product: CSAPPGAYGYPF.

Regarding this clonotype: This sequence may be a read error, since a much larger clone differs from it by one base. The chain is built from TRBV3-1 and TRBJ2-3; D remains ambiguous. Germline CDR1 is LGHDT and CDR2 is YNNKEL (reference sequence). CDR3 size: 13 residues. CDR3 sequence reads: CVSSPRASDTQYF. Here the CDR3 DNA reads TGTGTCAGCAGCCCTCGGGCTTCAGATACGCAGTATTTT.

In its sample, this clonotype was seen many times. The rearrangement uses TRBV12-3 or TRBV12-4 and TRBJ1-6; the D gene is possibly TRBD1 (5 bases). CDR3 length: 14 amino acids. V lost 3 bases, J lost 8 bases, and 11 bases lay in between. CDR3 in amino acids: CASSFNRRDSPLHF. The DNA for the CDR3 is TGTGCCAGCAGTTTTAACAGGAGGGATTCACCCCTCCACTTT.

The rearrangement joins TRBV6-2 or TRBV6-3 to TRBJ2-7; the match to TRBD2 covers 16 bases. Trimming removed 5 bases from V and 0 bases from J; junction bases left unmatched: 13. The CDR3 length is 20 residues. The V gene's germline CDR1 is MNHEY and CDR2 SVGEGT. The CDR3 coding sequence is TGTGCCAGCAGTACGCCGCCGGGACTAGCGGGAGGGCCGGTCTCCTACGAGCAGTACTTC. Protein sequence: CASSTPPGLAGGPVSYEQYF.

This clonotype was counted ten times or more. V usage is TRBV12-3 or TRBV12-4 and J usage is TRBJ2-7; D possibly corresponds to TRBD2 (5 bases). The V end was cut by 4 bases, the J end by 2 bases, with 21 bases between. This CDR3 is 17 amino acids long. CDR3 amino acids: CASSYTSPGGRTYEQYF. CDR3 DNA: TGTGCCAGCAGTTATACATCCCCGGGCGGGCGAACCTACGAGCAGTACTTC.

The chain carries TRBV7-2 and TRBJ2-2; 9 nucleotides line up with TRBD1. Per germline, CDR1 SGHTA and CDR2 FQGNSA. The CDR3 has 15 residues. Trimming at V came to 5 bases and at J to 6 bases, leaving 7 bases not matched to a gene. CDR3 residues: CASSRGTGYSGELFF. CDR3 DNA sequence: TGTGCCAGCAGCCGCGGGACAGGGTATTCCGGGGAGCTGTTTTTT. Full variable domain (rest looked up from reference TRBV7-2 and TRBJ2-2): GAGVSQSPSNKVTEKGKDVELRCDPISGHTALYWYRQSLGQGLEFLIYFQGNSAPDKSGLPSDRFSAERTGGSVSTLTIQRTQQEDSAVYLCASSRGTGYSGELFFGEGSRLTVL.

This clonotype was found a few times. The chain links TRBV12-3 or TRBV12-4 to TRBJ1-5, with D perhaps TRBD1 (5 bases). This CDR3 has 14 residues. V lost 8 bases and J 5 bases, leaving 16 bases between the germline ends. The CDR3 DNA reads TGTGCCAGCCGAGGGCCCTTGACAGATCAGCCCCAGCATTTT. Translated: CASRGPLTDQPQHF.

V usage is TRBV6-5 and J usage is TRBJ2-3, with unresolved D. The V end lost 2 bases, the J end lost 1 base, and 4 bases lay between the germline ends. Germline CDR1 is MNHEY and CDR2 is SVGAGI. There are 13 residues in the CDR3. CDR3 protein: CASSYPGTDTQYF. In nucleotides, the CDR3 is TGTGCCAGCAGTTACCCGGGCACAGATACGCAGTATTTT.

The chain links TRBV4-1 to TRBJ1-1; D perhaps matches TRBD1 (6 bases). Germline V CDR1 and CDR2: MGHRA, YSYEKL. The CDR3 extends over 15 amino acids. V lost 2 bases, J lost 0 bases, and 10 bases lay in between. CDR3 in amino acids: CASSQQTGMNTEAFF. The CDR3 region has the DNA TGCGCCAGCAGCCAACAAACAGGGATGAACACTGAAGCTTTCTTT.

As concerns this clonotype: This sequence may be a read error, since a much larger clone differs from it by one base. This rearrangement joins TRBV12-3 or TRBV12-4 to TRBJ1-1, with 7 positions matching TRBD1. CDR3 length: 13 residues. The J segment lost 1 base and the V segment lost 6 bases, leaving 2 bases of the junction unmatched. The CDR3 bases are TGTGCCAGCAGGGGGGACAGGAACACTGAAGCTTTCTTT. Encoded protein: CASRGDRNTEAFF.